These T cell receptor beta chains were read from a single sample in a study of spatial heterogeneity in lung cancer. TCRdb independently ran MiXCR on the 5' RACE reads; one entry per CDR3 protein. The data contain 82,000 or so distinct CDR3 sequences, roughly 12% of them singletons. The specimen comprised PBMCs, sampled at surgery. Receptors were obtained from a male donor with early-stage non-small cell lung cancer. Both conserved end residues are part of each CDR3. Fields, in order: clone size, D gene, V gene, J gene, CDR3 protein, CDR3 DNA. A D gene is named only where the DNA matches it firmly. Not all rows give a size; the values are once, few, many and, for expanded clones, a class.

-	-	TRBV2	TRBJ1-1	CASSMSGKGSEAFF	TGTGCCAGCAGTATGTCGGGGAAGGGATCTGAAGCTTTCTTT
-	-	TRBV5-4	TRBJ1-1	CASSLDPKAEAFF	TGTGCCAGCAGCTTGGATCCGAAGGCTGAAGCTTTCTTT
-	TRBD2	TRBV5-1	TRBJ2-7	CASSLDPSGYEQYF	TGCGCCAGCAGCTTGGACCCTAGCGGGTACGAGCAGTACTTC
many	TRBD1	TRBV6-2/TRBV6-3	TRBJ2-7	CASSYSGTASYEQYF	TGTGCCAGCAGTTACTCGGGGACAGCCTCCTACGAGCAGTACTTC
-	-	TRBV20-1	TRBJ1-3	CSARVGRRFSGNTIYF	TGCAGTGCTAGGGTTGGTAGGCGATTCTCTGGAAACACCATATATTTT
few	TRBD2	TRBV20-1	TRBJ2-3	CSARDLLAGEETQYF	TGCAGTGCTAGAGACCTACTAGCGGGAGAGGAGACGCAGTATTTT
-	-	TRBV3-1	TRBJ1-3	CASSQERQWGNTIYF	TGTGCCAGCAGCCAAGAACGGCAGTGGGGAAACACCATATATTTT
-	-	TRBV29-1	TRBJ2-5	CSVSQGQETQYF	TGCAGCGTCTCACAGGGTCAAGAGACCCAGTACTTC
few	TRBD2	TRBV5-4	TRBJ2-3	CASTGGGTSIDTQYF	TGTGCCAGCACCGGGGGGGGGACTAGCATAGATACGCAGTATTTT
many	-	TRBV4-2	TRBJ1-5	CASSQDSRGAQGNQPQHF	TGTGCCAGCAGCCAAGATAGTCGGGGGGCGCAAGGCAATCAGCCCCAGCATTTT
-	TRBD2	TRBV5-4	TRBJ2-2	CASSGTSGRTGELFF	TGTGCCAGCAGTGGGACTAGCGGGAGGACCGGGGAGCTGTTTTTT
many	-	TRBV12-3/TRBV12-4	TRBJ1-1	CASSTNRDTEAFF	TGTGCCAGCAGTACAAACAGGGACACTGAAGCTTTCTTT
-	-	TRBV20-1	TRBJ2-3	CSARVRTHPDTQYF	TGCAGTGCTAGAGTTAGGACCCACCCAGATACGCAGTATTTT
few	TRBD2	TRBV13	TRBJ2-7	CASSLRGSLSYEQYF	TGTGCCAGCAGCTTACGCGGGAGCCTCTCCTACGAGCAGTACTTC
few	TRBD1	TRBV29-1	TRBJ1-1	CSGAGQGLGLTEAFF	TGCAGCGGGGCAGGACAGGGTCTCGGGTTAACTGAAGCTTTCTTT
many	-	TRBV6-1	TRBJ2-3	CASRRDSQGTDTQYF	TGTGCCAGCAGACGGGATTCCCAAGGGACAGATACGCAGTATTTT
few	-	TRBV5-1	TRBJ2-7	CASSFSADSYEQYF	TGCGCCAGCAGCTTTTCGGCGGACTCCTACGAGCAGTACTTC
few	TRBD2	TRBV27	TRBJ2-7	CASSRLGAGAYEQYF	TGTGCCAGCAGCCGTCTTGGAGCGGGGGCCTACGAGCAGTACTTC
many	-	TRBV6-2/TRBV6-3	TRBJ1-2	CASRFSGPSNYGYTF	TGTGCCAGCAGATTCTCCGGACCTTCTAACTATGGCTACACCTTC
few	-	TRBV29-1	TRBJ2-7	CSVVGSSYEQYF	TGCAGCGTCGTTGGAAGCTCCTACGAGCAGTACTTC
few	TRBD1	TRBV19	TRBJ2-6	CASSLPLDRAGANVLTF	TGTGCCAGTAGTTTGCCTCTCGACAGGGCTGGGGCCAACGTCCTGACTTTC
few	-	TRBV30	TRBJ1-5	CAWSTRDIVGTKPLSMRAQHF	TGTGCCTGGAGTACCCGCGACATTGTGGGGACAAAACCCCTCTCAATGAGGGCCCAGCATTTT
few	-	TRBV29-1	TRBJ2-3	CSVEELADTQYF	TGCAGCGTTGAAGAGTTGGCAGATACGCAGTATTTT
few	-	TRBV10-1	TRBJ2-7	CASSGSEESSYEQYF	TGCGCCAGCAGTGGATCCGAGGAGAGCTCCTACGAGCAGTACTTC
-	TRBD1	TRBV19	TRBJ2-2	CASSIAHRGGNTGELFF	TGTGCCAGTAGTATCGCTCACAGGGGCGGGAACACCGGGGAGCTGTTTTTT
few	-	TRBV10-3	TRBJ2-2	CAISGTGNTGELFF	TGTGCCATCAGCGGGACGGGGAACACCGGGGAGCTGTTTTTT
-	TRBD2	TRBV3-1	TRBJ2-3	CASRASGRQDTQYF	TGTGCCAGCCGGGCTAGCGGGAGACAAGATACGCAGTATTTT
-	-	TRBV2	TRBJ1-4	CASNREAWGEKLFF	TGTGCCAGCAATCGGGAGGCCTGGGGGGAAAAACTGTTTTTT
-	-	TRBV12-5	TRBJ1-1	CASGLVSGIPTEAFF	TGTGCTAGTGGTTTGGTGTCAGGGATCCCCACTGAAGCTTTCTTT
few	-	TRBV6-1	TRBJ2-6	CASSPEYRQITSGANVLTF	TGTGCCAGCAGTCCGGAATATCGACAGATCACTTCTGGGGCCAACGTCCTGACTTTC
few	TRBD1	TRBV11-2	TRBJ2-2	CASQSTGAHTGELFF	TGTGCCAGCCAATCGACAGGGGCCCACACCGGGGAGCTGTTTTTT
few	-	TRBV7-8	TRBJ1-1	CASSLYGYTEAFF	TGTGCCAGCAGCTTATATGGCTACACTGAAGCTTTCTTT
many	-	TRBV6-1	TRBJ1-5	CASSATQVQPQHF	TGTGCCAGCAGTGCGACACAGGTTCAGCCCCAGCATTTT
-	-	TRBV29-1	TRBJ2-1	CSVDSSYNEQFF	TGCAGCGTTGATAGCTCCTACAATGAGCAGTTCTTC
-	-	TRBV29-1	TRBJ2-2	CSAGSHMRELFF	TGCAGCGCTGGTAGTCACATGAGGGAGCTGTTTTTT
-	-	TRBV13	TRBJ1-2	CASSLPGTYGYTF	TGTGCCAGCAGCTTACCAGGTACCTATGGCTACACCTTC
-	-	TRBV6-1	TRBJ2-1	CASSERVAHSSYNEQFF	TGTGCCAGCAGTGAAAGGGTAGCGCATAGCTCCTACAATGAGCAGTTCTTC
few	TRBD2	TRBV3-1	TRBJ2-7	CASSWGLAGAYEQYF	TGTGCCAGCAGTTGGGGACTAGCGGGAGCTTACGAGCAGTACTTC
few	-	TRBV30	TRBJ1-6	CAWSARNSPLHF	TGTGCCTGGAGTGCACGGAATTCACCCCTCCACTTT
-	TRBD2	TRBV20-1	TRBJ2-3	CSAPPSGSRKDTQYF	TGCAGTGCTCCCCCTAGCGGGAGTAGGAAAGATACGCAGTATTTT
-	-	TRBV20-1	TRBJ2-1	CSASASVRSYNEQFF	TGCAGTGCTAGCGCTAGCGTTCGCTCCTACAATGAGCAGTTCTTC
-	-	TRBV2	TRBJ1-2	CASSERNRANGYTF	TGTGCCAGCAGTGAAAGGAACAGGGCAAATGGCTACACCTTC
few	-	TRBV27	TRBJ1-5	CASSSSGQFNQPQHF	TGTGCCAGCAGTTCCTCTGGACAGTTCAATCAGCCCCAGCATTTT
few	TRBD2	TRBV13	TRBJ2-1	CASSSLREREGYNEQFF	TGTGCCAGCAGCTCCCTCAGGGAGCGGGAGGGTTACAATGAGCAGTTCTTC
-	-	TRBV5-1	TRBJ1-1	CASSPLGETEAFF	TGCGCCAGCAGCCCCTTAGGTGAGACTGAAGCTTTCTTT
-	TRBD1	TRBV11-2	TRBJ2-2	CASSAGQGFTGELFF	TGTGCCAGCAGCGCGGGACAGGGATTCACCGGGGAGCTGTTTTTT
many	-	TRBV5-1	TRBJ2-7	CASSLENSYEQYF	TGCGCCAGCAGCTTGGAAAATTCCTACGAGCAGTACTTC
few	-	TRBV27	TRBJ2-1	CASSLGFGNEQFF	TGTGCCAGCAGTTTAGGTTTCGGCAATGAGCAGTTCTTC
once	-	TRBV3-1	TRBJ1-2	CASSQAMRGYTF	TGTGCCAGCAGCCAGGCGATGCGAGGCTACACCTTC
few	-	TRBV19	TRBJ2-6	CASSMFGRSAGANVLTF	TGTGCCAGTAGTATGTTCGGCAGGTCTGCGGGGGCCAACGTCCTGACTTTC
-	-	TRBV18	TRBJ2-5	CASSPNDNPLTQYF	TGTGCCAGCTCACCAAACGATAATCCGCTTACCCAGTACTTC
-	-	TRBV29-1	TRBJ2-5	CSVGVNQETQYF	TGCAGCGTTGGTGTCAACCAAGAGACCCAGTACTTC
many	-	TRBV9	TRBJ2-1	CASSVSSRAYNEQFF	TGTGCCAGCAGCGTTAGTTCGAGGGCCTACAATGAGCAGTTCTTC
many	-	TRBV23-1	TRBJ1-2	CASSHLQRDYGYTF	TGCGCCAGCAGTCATCTCCAGAGAGACTATGGCTACACCTTC
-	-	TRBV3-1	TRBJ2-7	CASSQRRMNYEQYF	TGTGCCAGCAGCCAGCGCAGGATGAACTACGAGCAGTACTTC
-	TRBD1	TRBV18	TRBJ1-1	CASSPPGGYTEAFF	TGTGCCAGCTCACCCCCAGGGGGATACACTGAAGCTTTCTTT
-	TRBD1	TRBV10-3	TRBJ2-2	CAIPKDRVNTGELFF	TGTGCCATCCCCAAGGACAGGGTGAACACCGGGGAGCTGTTTTTT
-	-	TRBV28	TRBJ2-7	CASSLWSTGSKYEQYF	TGTGCCAGCAGTTTATGGTCTACAGGGTCCAAATACGAGCAGTACTTC
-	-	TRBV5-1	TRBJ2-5	CASSPEGGVEETQYF	TGCGCCAGCAGCCCGGAAGGGGGAGTTGAAGAGACCCAGTACTTC